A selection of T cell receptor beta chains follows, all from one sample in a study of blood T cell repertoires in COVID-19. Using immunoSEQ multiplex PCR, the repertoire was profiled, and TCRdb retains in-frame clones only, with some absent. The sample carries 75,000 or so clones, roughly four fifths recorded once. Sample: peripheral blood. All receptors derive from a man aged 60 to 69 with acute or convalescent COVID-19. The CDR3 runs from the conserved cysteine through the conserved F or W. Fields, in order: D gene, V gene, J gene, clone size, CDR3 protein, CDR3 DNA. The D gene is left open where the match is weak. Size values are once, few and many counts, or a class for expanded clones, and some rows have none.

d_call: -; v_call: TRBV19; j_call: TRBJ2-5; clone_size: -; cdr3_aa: CASSIAEWGVETQYF; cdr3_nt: TGTGCCAGTTCGATAGCGGAGTGGGGAGTGGAGACCCAGTACTTC
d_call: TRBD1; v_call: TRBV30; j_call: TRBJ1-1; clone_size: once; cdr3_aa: CAWSIRDRGMNTEAFF; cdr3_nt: TGTGCCTGGAGTATCCGGGACAGAGGGATGAACACTGAAGCTTTCTTT
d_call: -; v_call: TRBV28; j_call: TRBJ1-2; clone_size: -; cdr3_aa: CASNLADRLNGYTF; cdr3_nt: TGTGCCAGCAACCTCGCCGACAGGCTCAATGGCTACACCTTC
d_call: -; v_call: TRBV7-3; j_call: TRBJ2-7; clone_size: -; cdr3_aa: CASSLMAAGSYEQYF; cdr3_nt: TGTGCCAGCAGCTTAATGGCGGCCGGTTCCTACGAGCAGTACTTC
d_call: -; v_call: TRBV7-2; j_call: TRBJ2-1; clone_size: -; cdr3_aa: CASSLVPPNEQFF; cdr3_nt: TGTGCCAGCAGCTTAGTTCCCCCTAATGAGCAGTTCTTC
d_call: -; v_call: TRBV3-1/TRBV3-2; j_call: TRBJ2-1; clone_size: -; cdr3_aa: CASSLGREQFF; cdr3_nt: TGTGCCAGCAGCCTAGGGAGGGAGCAGTTCTTC
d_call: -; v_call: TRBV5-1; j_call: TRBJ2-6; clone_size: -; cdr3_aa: CASSWEFAGANVLTF; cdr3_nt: TGCGCCAGCAGTTGGGAGTTCGCTGGGGCCAACGTCCTGACTTTC
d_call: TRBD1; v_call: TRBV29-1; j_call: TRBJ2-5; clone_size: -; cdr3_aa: CGGGQIQETQYF; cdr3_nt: TGCGGTGGGGGACAGATCCAAGAGACCCAGTACTTC
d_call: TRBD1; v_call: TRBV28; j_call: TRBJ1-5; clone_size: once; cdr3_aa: CASNILRGFVQPQHF; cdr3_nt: TGTGCCAGCAATATACTCAGGGGGTTTGTTCAGCCCCAGCATTTT
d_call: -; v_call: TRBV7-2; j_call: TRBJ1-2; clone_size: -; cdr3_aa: CASRRRGRDYGYTF; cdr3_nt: TGTGCCAGCCGTAGGAGAGGGAGGGACTATGGCTACACCTTC